A selection of T cell receptor beta chains follows, all from one sample in a study of T cells in Graves' hyperthyroidism and ophthalmopathy. One entry per CDR3 protein results from TCRdb running MiXCR on the multiplex PCR reads. The sample consists of 300,000 or so distinct CDR3 sequences, roughly 21% of them appearing once. The sample consisted of blood. The receptors here all came from a woman aged 50 to 65 with Graves' hyperthyroidism. Both conserved end residues are part of each CDR3. D genes are given only for firm matches. The size entry is marked missing in some rows and otherwise reads once, few, many or a size class.

TRBV28	TRBJ2-7	TRBD2	.	CASTPSGLAVYYEQYF
TRBV28	TRBJ2-6	.	.	CASSFSPSGANVLTF
TRBV6-1	TRBJ2-5	.	.	CASSESTWGAGETQYF
TRBV3-1	TRBJ2-2	TRBD1	many	CASSRRTGLNTGELFF
TRBV4-1	TRBJ2-2	TRBD1	few	CASRGPGQGGGGELFF
TRBV27	TRBJ1-3	TRBD1	many	CASSLRRTGGCGNTIYF
TRBV10-3	TRBJ1-1	.	many	CAISAGGLNTEAFF
TRBV20-1	TRBJ2-3	.	.	CSAILGGTDTQYF
TRBV20-1	TRBJ2-1	TRBD2	many	CSARGVSGDGEQFF
TRBV7-6	TRBJ2-3	.	many	CASSMGGARMSDTQYF
TRBV15	TRBJ1-4	.	many	CATSRDLDRNEKLFF
TRBV4-1	TRBJ2-4	.	.	CASSQGLQGGNIQYF
TRBV5-1	TRBJ1-3	.	many	CASSLGVNRVGNTIYF
TRBV5-6	TRBJ2-7	TRBD2	.	CASSLVLAGGHYEQYF
TRBV12-3/TRBV12-4	TRBJ2-2	.	few	CASRWGRDVNTGELFF
TRBV2	TRBJ2-6	.	many	CATSGRDSGANVLTF
TRBV2	TRBJ2-4	.	many	CASSERVTLAKNIQYF
TRBV29-1	TRBJ1-1	.	many	CSVERGQTEAFF
TRBV30	TRBJ1-3	TRBD1	.	CAWSVQGAGNTIYF
TRBV20-1	TRBJ2-7	.	many	CSAIAHPHHYEQYF
TRBV12-3/TRBV12-4	TRBJ2-7	TRBD2	many	CASSFGGGSYEQYF
TRBV20-1	TRBJ2-2	.	few	CSARVPGELFF
TRBV6-1	TRBJ2-1	.	.	CASTGRFTNNEQFF
TRBV9	TRBJ1-1	.	.	CASSDLWGGDAFF
TRBV7-6	TRBJ2-3	.	once	CASSFPGGTPPDTQYF
TRBV5-1	TRBJ2-5	TRBD1	.	CASILRQGSGETQYF
TRBV30	TRBJ2-4	.	many	CAWSDNIGRGLSKNIQYF
TRBV5-1	TRBJ2-7	.	few	CASSPEAGSYEQYF
TRBV11-1	TRBJ2-4	.	few	CASSYIKNIQYF